This T cell receptor beta chain originates from a study of Graves' ophthalmopathy and Graves' hyperthyroidism. Study-wide context: Untreated patients at initial diagnosis provided peripheral blood.

This clonotype was observed many times. Its antigen is unidentified. Amplified material comprised TCR beta CDR3 regions derived from RNA transcripts. In the first round, RT-PCR was carried out with HTBI primers, and a multiplex PCR formed the second round. TCRdb reprocessed the multiplex PCR reads with MiXCR, giving one entry per CDR3 protein. Here the sample spans hundreds of thousands of distinct CDR3 sequences, roughly 20% being singletons. Overall study results and limits: Detected in blood as well were most expanded thyroid clonotypes with frequency above 0.001.

The germline V gene encodes CDR1 DFQATT and CDR2 SNEGSKA (reference sequence). This CDR3 has 14 residues. Trimming took off 6 bases at V and 3 bases at J, with 18 bases between the two ends. Sequencing used peripheral blood. This clonotype was sampled from a woman aged 18-29 years with stable Graves' hyperthyroidism. Some clones in this sample may be carry-over from other donors' samples. V is TRBV20-1 and J is TRBJ2-7; possibly TRBD2 for D (6 bases). CDR3 in DNA: TGCAGTGCAACCCTAGCGCCCAAGCACTACGAGCAGTACTTC. It translates to CSATLAPKHYEQYF.